This TCR beta chain was recovered during a study of T-cell reconstitution after alpha-beta-depleted transplantation in children. The germline V gene encodes CDR1 ENHRY and CDR2 SYGVKD. CDR3 length: 14 amino acids. Trimming left V 3 bases short and J 0 bases short, with 9 bases between. As it was prepared, the TCRbeta library received unique molecular identifiers. TCRdb reanalysed the PCR reads using MiXCR and keeps one entry per CDR3 protein. There are fewer than 200,000 distinct CDR3 sequences in the sample; approximately 6.6% occur only once, and roughly 3% lies in the top ten. This clonotype was counted ten times or more.

This clonotype was sampled from a human donor who donated a stem cell graft to a child with Wiskott-Aldrich syndrome. The material was PBMCs from the stem cell graft donor, obtained from the stem cell graft. The chain combines TRBV10-3 with TRBJ2-7; no firm D call. In DNA form, the CDR3 reads TGTGCCATCAGTGAAAGTGATAGCTCCTACGAGCAGTACTTC. It specifies CAISESDSSYEQYF.